What follows describes a single T cell receptor beta chain. The antigen remains undetermined. Method: immunoSEQ multiplex PCR; TCRdb's copy keeps in-frame clones and lacks some. Of approximately 60,000 clones in the sample, roughly nine tenths were seen once. Time point indicated: week 35, safety follow-up. In the vaccine, a single dose held 300 ug of the mutant IDH1 20-mer peptide, along with topical imiquimod. The data stem from a study of a mutant IDH1 vaccine in newly diagnosed glioma. Study-level information: Males made up approximately 62% and females about 40% of treated patients, whose mean age was roughly 40 years. Findings and caveats of the study: Alterations occurring in top peripheral T cell clonotypes seemed unrelated to pseudoprogression.

With 8 bases clipped from V and 6 bases from J, the junction kept 10 bases outside the gene matches. CDR1 and CDR2 from the germline V gene are SGDLS and YYNGEE. This CDR3 is built from 13 residues. The TCR was taken from a man aged 40-49 years with glioma. The input for sequencing was PBMCs, taken from a glioma patient whose treatment included an IDH1 peptide vaccine. V is TRBV9 and J is TRBJ1-2; 7 nucleotides align to TRBD1. The CDR3 here is CASLGDRDHGYTF. The CDR3 region has the DNA TGTGCCAGTCTGGGAGACAGGGACCATGGCTACACCTTC.